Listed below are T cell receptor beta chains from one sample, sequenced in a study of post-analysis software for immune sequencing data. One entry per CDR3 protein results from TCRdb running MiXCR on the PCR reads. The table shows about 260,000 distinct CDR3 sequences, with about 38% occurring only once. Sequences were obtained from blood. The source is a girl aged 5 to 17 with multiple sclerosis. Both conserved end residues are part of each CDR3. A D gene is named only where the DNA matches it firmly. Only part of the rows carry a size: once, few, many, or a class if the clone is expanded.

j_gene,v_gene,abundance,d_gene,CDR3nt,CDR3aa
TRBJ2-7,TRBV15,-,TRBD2,TGTGCCACCAGCAGGGGGAGGGCCAGCTCCTACAATGAGCAGTACTTC,CATSRGRASSYNEQYF
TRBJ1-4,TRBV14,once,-,TGTGCCAGCAGCCAAAACCTTGATAACAGTGAAAAACTGTTTTTT,CASSQNLDNSEKLFF
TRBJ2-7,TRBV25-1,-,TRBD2,TGTGCCAGCAGTGACCCCGGGACTAGGCCCTTCGAGCAGTACTTC,CASSDPGTRPFEQYF
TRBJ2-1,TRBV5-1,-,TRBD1,TGCGCCAGCATCCTCTCCGGGACAGGGGACAATGAGCAGTTCTTC,CASILSGTGDNEQFF
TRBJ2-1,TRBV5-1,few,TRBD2,TGCGCCAGCACCCTTAGCGGGACGAACAATGAGCAGTTCTTC,CASTLSGTNNEQFF
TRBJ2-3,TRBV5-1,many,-,TGCGCCAGCACCGAGACCCCTAGCACAGATACGCAGTATTTT,CASTETPSTDTQYF
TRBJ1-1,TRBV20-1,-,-,TGCAGTGCTAGGGCCGTACGGGGGTGGACTGAAGCTTTCTTT,CSARAVRGWTEAFF
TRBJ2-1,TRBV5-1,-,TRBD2,TGCGCCAGCAGCTTCTCTAGCGGCAATGAGCAGTTCTTC,CASSFSSGNEQFF
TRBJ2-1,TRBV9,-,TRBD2,TGTGCCAGCAGCGTAAGTCTAGCGGGGGCCTCCTACAAGGAGCAGTTCTTC,CASSVSLAGASYKEQFF
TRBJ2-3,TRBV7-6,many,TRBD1,TGTGCCAGCAGCCCGGACAGGGTGGCCACAGATACGCAGTATTTT,CASSPDRVATDTQYF
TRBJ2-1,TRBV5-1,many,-,TGCGCCAGCAGCCCGGCACAGGGTCATAGTGAGCAGTTCTTC,CASSPAQGHSEQFF
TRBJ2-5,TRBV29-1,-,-,TGCAGCGTTGGGGGTCCAGGGGAAGAGACCCAGTACTTC,CSVGGPGEETQYF
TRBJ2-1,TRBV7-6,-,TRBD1,TGTGCCAGCAGCCCGCCGGGACAGGTGGTTTACAATGAGCAGTTCTTC,CASSPPGQVVYNEQFF
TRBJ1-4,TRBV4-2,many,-,TGTGCCAGCAGCCAAGATCCCGGGGACGATGAAAAACTGTTTTTT,CASSQDPGDDEKLFF
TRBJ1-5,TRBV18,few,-,TGTGCCAGCTCACCAGTGGCAGGCCATAGCAATCAGCCCCAGCATTTT,CASSPVAGHSNQPQHF
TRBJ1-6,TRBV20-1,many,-,TGCAGTGCTATCCTTGGGGGCGATAATTCACCCCTCCACTTT,CSAILGGDNSPLHF
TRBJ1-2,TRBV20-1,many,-,TGCAGTGCTAGAGAGTGGAGGTTAAACTATGGCTACACCTTC,CSAREWRLNYGYTF
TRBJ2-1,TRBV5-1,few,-,TGCGCCAGCAGTCCTGGGACCCCCACGCTGCTGGAGCAGTTCTTC,CASSPGTPTLLEQFF
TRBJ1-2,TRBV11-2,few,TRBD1,TGTGCCAGCAGCTTAGAGGCGGGCGGGACAGGGGCCACGCGAGGAGGCTACACCTTC,CASSLEAGGTGATRGGYTF
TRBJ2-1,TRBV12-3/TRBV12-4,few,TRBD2,TGTGCCAGCAACCCCAGCCAGGGGACTAGCGGGCGATCCTACAATGAGCAGTTCTTC,CASNPSQGTSGRSYNEQFF
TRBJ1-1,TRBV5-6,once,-,TGTGCCAGCAGCCCGGGATACCCGAACACTGAAGCTTTCTTT,CASSPGYPNTEAFF
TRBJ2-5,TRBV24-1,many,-,TGTGCCACCAGTGGTACAGACCAAGAGACCCAGTACTTC,CATSGTDQETQYF
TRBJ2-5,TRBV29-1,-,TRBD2,TGCAGCGTCAGAGTGGGAGGGCCGGTAGGTGAGCAGTACTTC,CSVRVGGPVGEQYF
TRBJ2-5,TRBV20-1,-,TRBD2,TGCAGTGCGGGGCGGGGGATCGAGACCCAGTACTTC,CSAGRGIETQYF
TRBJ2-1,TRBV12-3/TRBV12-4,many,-,TGTGCCAGCAGCCCCAGGGATGAGCAGTTCTTC,CASSPRDEQFF
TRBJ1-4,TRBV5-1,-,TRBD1,TGCGCCAGCAGACAGGGACAGGGGAGGATTGAAAAACTGTTTTTT,CASRQGQGRIEKLFF
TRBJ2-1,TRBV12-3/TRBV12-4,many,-,TGTGCCAGCAGTTTAGGATGGGCGGGAAAGGCGTACAATGAGCAGTTCTTC,CASSLGWAGKAYNEQFF
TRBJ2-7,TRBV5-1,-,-,TGCGCCAGCAACTTGGAACCACGTAATAAGCAGTACTTC,CASNLEPRNKQYF
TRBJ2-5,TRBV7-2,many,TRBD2,TGTGCCAGCAGCGGAGGGAGCGGGGCGAAGACGACCCAGTACTTC,CASSGGSGAKTTQYF
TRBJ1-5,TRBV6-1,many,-,TGTGCCAGCAGTTGGGGGCAGGGGCGTAACAATCAGCCCCAGCATTTT,CASSWGQGRNNQPQHF
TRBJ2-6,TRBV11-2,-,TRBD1,TGTGCCAGCAGCAGATGGACAGGGCTAGATGGGGCCAACGTCCTGACTTTC,CASSRWTGLDGANVLTF
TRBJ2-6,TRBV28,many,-,TGTGCCAGCAGGGGGGCGGACTCTGGGGCCAACGTCCTGACTTTC,CASRGADSGANVLTF
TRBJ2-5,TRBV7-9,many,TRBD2,TGTGCCAGCAGCTTAGAGGGGACTAGTCAAGAGACCCAGTACTTC,CASSLEGTSQETQYF
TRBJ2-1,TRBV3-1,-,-,TGTGCCAGCAGCCAAGCTCTAGCCGGTGAGCAGTTCTTC,CASSQALAGEQFF
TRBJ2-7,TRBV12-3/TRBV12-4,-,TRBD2,TGTTCCAGCAGCCCGGGGAGGGCCCAGGAGCAGTACTTC,CSSSPGRAQEQYF
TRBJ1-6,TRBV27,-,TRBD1,TGTGCCAGCAGTACCCGGACAGGGGGTGGTTCACCCCTCCACTTT,CASSTRTGGGSPLHF
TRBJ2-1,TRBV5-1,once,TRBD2,TGCGCCAGCAGCCCCAGCCCCCCTAGCGGGATTTACTCCTACAATGAGCAGTTCTTC,CASSPSPPSGIYSYNEQFF
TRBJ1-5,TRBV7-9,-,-,TGTGCCAGCAGCTTAGATGGGGGGGCCGGACAGCCCCAGCATTTT,CASSLDGGAGQPQHF
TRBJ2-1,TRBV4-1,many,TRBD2,TGCGCCAGCAGCCAACCCCTTAGCGGGGGCTCCTACAATGAGCAGTTCTTC,CASSQPLSGGSYNEQFF
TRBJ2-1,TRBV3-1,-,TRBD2,TGTGCCAGCAGCCAAGTAGCCGGACAGGAAGGACTAGCGGGAGTCATTAGCTCCTACAATGAGCAGTTCTTC,CASSQVAGQEGLAGVISSYNEQFF
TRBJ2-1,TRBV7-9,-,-,TGTGCCAGCAGCCCTCGTCGTGGAAAGGGTGGCTACAATGAGCAGTTCTTC,CASSPRRGKGGYNEQFF
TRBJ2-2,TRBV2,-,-,TGTGCCAGCAGTGAAGGCCTGACCACCGGGGAGCTGTTTTTT,CASSEGLTTGELFF